What follows is one T cell receptor (beta chain) and its context. Its antigen is as yet unknown. It was with 60 Vbeta and 13 Jbeta primers that the PCR ran. TCRdb's copy holds only in-frame clones and misses some; the assay was immunoSEQ multiplex PCR. The table includes some 150,000 clones, roughly 76% detected once. This specimen belongs to a study of cytomegalovirus exposure and HLA in healthy donors. The study, taken as a whole, reports: Several of the most significant clusters appeared linked to common viral pathogens, based on a later analysis. In an earlier analysis, most TCR beta V segments were productive about 87% or about 30% of the time. The authors later linked a missense DCLRE1C variant to TCR beta V- and J-gene trimming.

The sequencing input was PBMCs. The source of this sequence is a female donor in good health and CMV-seronegative.

CDR3 loop: CASSSGTGDEQYF. DNA for the CDR3: TGTGCCAGCAGCTCCGGGACAGGTGACGAGCAGTACTTC. The chain couples TRBV5-4 to TRBJ2-7, with TRBD1 matching 8 bases. Looked up from germline, CDR1 is SGHNT and CDR2 is YYREEE (reference sequence). This CDR3 spans 13 amino acids. Trimming removed 3 bases from V and 5 bases from J; junction bases left unmatched: 4.